This TCR beta chain was captured in a study of vaccination and CD4 T cells after COVID-19. This clonotype has just a few counts. Its antigen is as yet unknown. Stated treatment: roughly ten-day PBMC culture with coronavirus spike peptide pools or control peptides (ViraFEST assay). The Oncomine TCR Beta short-read assay was applied to DNA of cultured CD4+ T cells. One entry per CDR3 protein results from TCRdb running MiXCR on the PCR reads. The sample carries some 17,000 distinct CDR3 sequences, nearly 50% recorded once. The ends were cut back, 2 bases at V and 6 bases at J, with 16 bases in the middle. CDR3 length equals 15 residues. Germline values: CDR1 MGHRA, CDR2 YSYEKL.

The sequence derives from a human donor who had recovered from COVID-19. The chain employs TRBV4-1 and TRBJ1-2, with D unclear. The material was CD4+ T cells from blood, cultured in vitro, obtained before SARS-CoV-2 vaccination. This CDR3 is CASSQIVQVHNGYTF. CDR3 nucleotide sequence: TGCGCCAGCAGCCAAATAGTGCAGGTTCACAATGGCTACACCTTC.